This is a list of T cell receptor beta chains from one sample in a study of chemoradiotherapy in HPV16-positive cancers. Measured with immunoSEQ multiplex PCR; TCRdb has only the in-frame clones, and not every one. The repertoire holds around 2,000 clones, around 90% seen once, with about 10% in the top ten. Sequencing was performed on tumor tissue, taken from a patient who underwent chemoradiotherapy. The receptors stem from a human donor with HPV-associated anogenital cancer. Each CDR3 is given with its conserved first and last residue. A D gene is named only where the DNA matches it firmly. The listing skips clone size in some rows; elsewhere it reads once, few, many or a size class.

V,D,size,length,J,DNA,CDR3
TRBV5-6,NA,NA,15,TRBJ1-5,TGTGCCAGCGCCCGGGGTTTTGGGAGCAATCAGCCCCAGCATTTT,CASARGFGSNQPQHF
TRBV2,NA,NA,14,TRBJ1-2,TGTGCCAGCGTTGGACAGATTCGTAACTATGGCTACACCTTC,CASVGQIRNYGYTF
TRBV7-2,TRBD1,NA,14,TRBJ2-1,TGTGCCAGCAGCCGTGACAGGGGTGGCAATGAGCAGTTCTTC,CASSRDRGGNEQFF
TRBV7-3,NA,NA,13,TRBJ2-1,TGTGCCAGCAGTGGCACCTTTGGGACGGCAAAGTTCTTC,CASSGTFGTAKFF
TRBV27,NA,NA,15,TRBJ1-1,TGTGCCAGCAGTCAAGGGTCCCTTGGTGGCACTGAAGCTTTCTTT,CASSQGSLGGTEAFF
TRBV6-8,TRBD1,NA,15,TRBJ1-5,TGTGCCAGCAGACGTTTCTTACAGGGGAGGCAGCCCCAGCATTTT,CASRRFLQGRQPQHF
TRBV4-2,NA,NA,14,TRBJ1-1,TGTGCCAGCAGCCCGGGACAAATGAACACTGAAGCTTTCTTT,CASSPGQMNTEAFF
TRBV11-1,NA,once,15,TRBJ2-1,TGTGCCAGCAGCCCCCGGAAGGGGCTGAACAATGAGCAGTTCTTC,CASSPRKGLNNEQFF
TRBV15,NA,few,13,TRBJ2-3,TGTGCCACCGGGCGGGGATTCACAGATACGCAGTATTTT,CATGRGFTDTQYF
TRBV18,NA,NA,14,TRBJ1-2,TGTGCCAGCTCATCGGGACAAAAGAACTATGGCTACACCTTC,CASSSGQKNYGYTF
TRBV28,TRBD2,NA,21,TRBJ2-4,TGTGCCAGCAGTTTATCCCGCGGTGGTAGCGGGAGCCCCGTGGCCAAAAACATTCAGTACTTC,CASSLSRGGSGSPVAKNIQYF
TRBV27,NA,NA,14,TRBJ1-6,TGTGCCAGCAGTGCCAGGAGCTCATCGTCACCCCTCCACTTT,CASSARSSSSPLHF
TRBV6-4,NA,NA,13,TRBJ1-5,TGTGCCAGCAGTCCCGAGGCCAATCAGCCCCAGCATTTT,CASSPEANQPQHF
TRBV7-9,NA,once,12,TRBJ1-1,TGTGCCAGCAGCTTCGCGAACACTGAAGCTTTCTTT,CASSFANTEAFF
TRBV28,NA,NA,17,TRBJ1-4,TGTGCCAGCAGTTTTCTGGGGGGAAGAGCAACTAATGAAAAACTGTTTTTT,CASSFLGGRATNEKLFF
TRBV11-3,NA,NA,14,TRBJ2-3,TGTGCCAGCAGCTTAGATCGTACACGGGTAGGGCAGTATTTT,CASSLDRTRVGQYF
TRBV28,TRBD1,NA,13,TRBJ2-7,TGTGCCAGCAGTCCGGACAGGCCCTACGAGCAGTACTTC,CASSPDRPYEQYF
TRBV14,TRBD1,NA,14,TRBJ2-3,TGTGCCAGCAGCCAAGATCTTGAAGGGGGCCCACAGTATTTT,CASSQDLEGGPQYF
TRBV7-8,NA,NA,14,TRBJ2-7,TGTGCCAGCAGCGGCCACCGAGAACCCTACGAGCAGTACTTC,CASSGHREPYEQYF
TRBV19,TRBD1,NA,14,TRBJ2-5,TGTGCCAGTAGCCTCGGACAGGGGTCAGAGACCCAGTACTTC,CASSLGQGSETQYF
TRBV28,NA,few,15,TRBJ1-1,TGTGCCAGCAGTGAGCCGGGACAAGGGAACACTGAAGCTTTCTTT,CASSEPGQGNTEAFF
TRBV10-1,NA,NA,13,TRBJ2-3,TGCGCCAGCAGTGAACCAGCCACAGATACGCAGTATTTT,CASSEPATDTQYF
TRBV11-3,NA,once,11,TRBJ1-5,TGTGCCAGCACGAGGTGGCAGCCCCAGCATTTT,CASTRWQPQHF
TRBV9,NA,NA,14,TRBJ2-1,TGTGCCAGCAGCGTACAAGATCGTTACAATGAGCAGTTCTTC,CASSVQDRYNEQFF
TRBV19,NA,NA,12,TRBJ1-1,TGTGCCAGTAGCCCAGGGGTTGGAGAAGCTTTCTTT,CASSPGVGEAFF
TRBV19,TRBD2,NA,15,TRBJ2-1,TGTGCCAGTAGTAACCCGGGACTACCTCTCGATGAGCAGTTCTTC,CASSNPGLPLDEQFF
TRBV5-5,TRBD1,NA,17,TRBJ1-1,TGTGCCAGCAGCTTGGGCTCCCTCGGACAGGGAAGAACTGAAGCTTTCTTT,CASSLGSLGQGRTEAFF
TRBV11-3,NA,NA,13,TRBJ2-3,TGTGCCAGCGGTGGTGTCGCGGCAGATACGCAGTATTTT,CASGGVAADTQYF
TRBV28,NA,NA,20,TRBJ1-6,TGTGCCAGCAGTCGAAGCTGGGGGGAGTGGAGGATATCCTATAATTCACCCCTCCACTTT,CASSRSWGEWRISYNSPLHF
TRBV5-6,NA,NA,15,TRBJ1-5,TGTGCCAGCAGCTACCGGACACTTAGCAATCAGCCCCAGCATTTT,CASSYRTLSNQPQHF
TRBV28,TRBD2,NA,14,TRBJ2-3,TGTGCCAGCAAGCTAGCGGGGGGGTCAGATACGCAGTATTTT,CASKLAGGSDTQYF
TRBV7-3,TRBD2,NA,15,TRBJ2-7,TGTGCCAGCAGCTTATCGGGAGGGCCCTCGAGGGAGCAGTACTTC,CASSLSGGPSREQYF
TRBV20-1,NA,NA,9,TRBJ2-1,TGCAGTGTAGGCGGGGAGCAGTTCTTC,CSVGGEQFF
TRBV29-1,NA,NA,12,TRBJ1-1,TGCAGCGTAGAACCCGGGAACACTGAAGCTTTCTTT,CSVEPGNTEAFF
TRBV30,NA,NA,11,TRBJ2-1,TGTGCCTGCAATACCCACAATGAGCAGTTCTTC,CACNTHNEQFF
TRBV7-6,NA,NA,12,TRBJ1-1,TGTGCCAGCAGCTTATCTAGAACTGAAGCTTTCTTT,CASSLSRTEAFF
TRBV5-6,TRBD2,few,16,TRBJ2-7,TGTGCCAGCAGCTTGAGGACCGGGACTAGCGTCTACGAGCAGTACTTC,CASSLRTGTSVYEQYF
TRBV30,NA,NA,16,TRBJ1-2,TGTGCCTGGAGGTACCCCCGGGCAGGGCGGAACTATGGCTACACCTTC,CAWRYPRAGRNYGYTF
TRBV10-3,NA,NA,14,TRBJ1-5,TGTGCCATCAGTGAGTCCGGGAAAAATCAGCCCCAGCATTTT,CAISESGKNQPQHF
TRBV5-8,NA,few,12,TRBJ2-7,TGTGCCACAGCGGGCAGTTCCTACGAGCAGTACTTC,CATAGSSYEQYF
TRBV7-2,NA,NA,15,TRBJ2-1,TGTGCCAGCAGCTTAGAGGGGACGTCGTACAATGAGCAGTTCTTC,CASSLEGTSYNEQFF
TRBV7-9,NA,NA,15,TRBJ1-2,TGTGCCAGCAGCCCCCGGACAGCAGACTACTATGGCTACACCTTC,CASSPRTADYYGYTF